This T cell receptor beta chain was captured by sequencing in a study of PD-1 blockade in classical Hodgkin lymphoma. General study results and limits: Repertoires differed for reasons still undefined, possibly disease activity or prior therapy. Some patients started nivolumab under 1 year after ASCT, and they were excluded. Relapsed/refractory patients reportedly had lower baseline diversity than newly diagnosed patients. Whereas CD4+ TCR diversity had risen significantly by C4D1, CD8+ TCR diversity had not.

Patients all relapsed after autologous stem cell transplantation, and there was variation in brentuximab vedotin exposure. Notes on this clone: Its specificity is not known.

Trimming took 4 bases from V and 1 from J; bases not matched to a gene: 6. CDR3 length equals 15 residues. Looked up from germline, CDR1 is MNHNY and CDR2 is SVGAGI (reference sequence). Clones were read by immunoSEQ multiplex PCR, and TCRdb kept only the in-frame ones, dropping some. Of 47,000 or so clones in the sample, approximately 73% were seen once. Sequenced material: peripheral blood mononuclear cells (PBMCs), taken at baseline. This clonotype was sampled from a human donor with classical Hodgkin lymphoma. The chain carries TRBV6-6 and TRBJ1-1; TRBD1 matches at 7 bases. The chain's CDR3 is CASSLWNRGNTEAFF. The CDR3 DNA reads TGTGCCAGCAGTTTGTGGAACAGGGGGAACACTGAAGCTTTCTTT.